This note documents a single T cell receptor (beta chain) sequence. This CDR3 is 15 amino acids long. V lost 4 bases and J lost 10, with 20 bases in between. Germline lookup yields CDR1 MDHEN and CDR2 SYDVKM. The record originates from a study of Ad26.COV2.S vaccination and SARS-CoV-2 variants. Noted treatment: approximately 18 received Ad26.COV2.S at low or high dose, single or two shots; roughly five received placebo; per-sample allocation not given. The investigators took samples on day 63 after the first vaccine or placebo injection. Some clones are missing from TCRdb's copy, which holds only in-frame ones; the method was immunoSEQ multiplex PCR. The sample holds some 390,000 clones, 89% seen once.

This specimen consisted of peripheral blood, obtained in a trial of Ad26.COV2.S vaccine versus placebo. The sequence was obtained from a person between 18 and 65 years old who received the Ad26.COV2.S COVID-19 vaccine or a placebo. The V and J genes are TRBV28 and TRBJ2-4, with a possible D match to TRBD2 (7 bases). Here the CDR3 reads CASSSPSEEGGIQYF. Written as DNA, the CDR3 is TGTGCCAGCAGTTCCCCCTCGGAGGAGGGGGGGATTCAGTACTTC.